Shown below are 13 T cell receptor beta chains from a single sample sequenced in a study of T cells in Graves' hyperthyroidism and ophthalmopathy. TCR beta CDR3 regions were amplified from RNA transcripts. The TCR CDR3 was amplified in a first-round RT-PCR using the HTBI primer set. TCRdb independently ran MiXCR on the multiplex PCR reads; one entry per CDR3 protein. The sample lists around 270,000 distinct CDR3 sequences, roughly 19% occurring once. The sequenced sample consisted of blood. The receptors were sampled from a middle-aged man with Graves' ophthalmopathy.

This clonotype was counted between two and nine times. The genes are TRBV6-5 and TRBJ2-3; 9 nucleotides line up with TRBD2. This CDR3 contains 16 residues. V was clipped by 2 bases and J by 0 bases; unmatched bases: 3. Germline CDR1 and CDR2: MNHEY and SVGAGI. CDR3 nucleotide sequence: TGTGCCAGCAGTTACCATAGCGGGGGCAGCACAGATACGCAGTATTTT. This gives the protein CASSYHSGGSTDTQYF.

J is TRBJ2-7 and V is TRBV11-2, with 10 bases lining up with TRBD2. This CDR3 has 11 residues. Germline CDR1 SGHAT, CDR2 FQNNGV. V trimming: 11 bases; J trimming: 6 bases; junction bases outside the gene matches: 4. The CDR3 here is CAVQREGEQYF. The CDR3 DNA is TGTGCCGTCCAGCGGGAGGGCGAGCAGTACTTC.

The V gene is TRBV20-1, the J gene TRBJ1-3; D call uncertain. CDR1 DFQATT and CDR2 SNEGSKA come from the germline V gene (reference sequence). This CDR3 spans 19 amino acids. The V end was cut by 1 base, the J end by 0 bases, with 22 bases between. The CDR3 DNA reads TGCAGTGCTAGAGTTTACGGGCGTTCTTCGGCTCTCTCTGGAAACACCATATATTTT. Translation gives CSARVYGRSSALSGNTIYF.

This clonotype was detected only a few times. A single base separates this from a much larger clone, so it may be a read error. The genes are TRBV3-1 and TRBJ2-1; 11 bases fit TRBD2. The germline CDR1 and CDR2 sequences are LGHDT and YNNKEL (reference sequence). The CDR3 has 16 amino acids. V was pared by 8 bases and J by 7 bases, with 13 bases of the junction left unmatched. This chain's CDR3 is CASSLGGASGGNEQFF. The CDR3 coding sequence is TGTGCCAGCTCCTTAGGAGGGGCTAGCGGGGGGAATGAGCAGTTCTTC.

This clonotype was counted only a few times. This chain uses TRBV6-2 or TRBV6-3 with TRBJ1-4; TRBD1 aligns across 12 bases. This CDR3 has 16 residues. The V and J ends lost 5 bases and 7 bases, in that order; junction bases with no gene match: 8. Germline V gene sequence: CDR1 MNHEY, CDR2 SVGEGT. The CDR3 region has the DNA TGTGCCAGCAGTGGCCGGGACAGGGGGCGTTTTGAAAAACTGTTTTTT. It is translated as CASSGRDRGRFEKLFF.

Many counts were recorded for this clonotype. The V gene is TRBV28, the J gene TRBJ1-5, with a tentative D call TRBD1 (6 bases). This CDR3 comprises 14 residues. Trimming pared 2 bases from V and 11 bases from J, leaving 16 bases between. Germline V CDR1 and CDR2: MDHEN, SYDVKM. The CDR3 nucleotides are TGTGCCAGCAGTTTACCGCTCACAGGGAGGTCCCAGCATTTT. Translation gives CASSLPLTGRSQHF.

This clonotype was picked up many times. The chain uses TRBV7-8 and TRBJ2-1; possible D gene TRBD2, 6 bases. V was cut by 4 bases and J by 0 bases, with 16 bases left in between. Germline CDR1 reads SGHVS; CDR2 reads FQNEAQ. CDR3 length equals 17 residues. The CDR3 nucleotides read TGTGCCAGCAGCTCCCACTGGGACTTTGCCTCCTACAATGAGCAGTTCTTC. Translating gives CASSSHWDFASYNEQFF.

By share, this clonotype counts as medium-sized. The chain couples TRBV7-3 to TRBJ2-1; D is ambiguous. The V end lost 5 bases, the J end lost 0 bases, and 11 bases lay between the germline ends. The germline CDR1 and CDR2 sequences are SGHTA and FQGTGA. The CDR3 consists of 15 residues. CDR3 protein: CASSQYKSSYNEQFF. The DNA for the CDR3 is TGTGCCAGCAGCCAATACAAGAGCTCCTACAATGAGCAGTTCTTC.

This sequence joins TRBV20-1 and TRBJ2-7; no firm D call. CDR3 length equals 13 residues. Trimming stripped 2 bases from V and 4 bases from J, with 12 bases between. Germline CDR1 is DFQATT and CDR2 is SNEGSKA (reference sequence). The CDR3: CSARKDTSYEQYF. The DNA for the CDR3 is TGCAGTGCTAGAAAGGATACGTCTTACGAGCAGTACTTC.

The chain joins TRBV7-2 to TRBJ2-7; 10 bases fit TRBD2. From germline, CDR1 is SGHTA and CDR2 FQGNSA. The CDR3 has 17 residues. Trimming removed 5 bases from V and 6 bases from J; junction bases left unmatched: 16. CDR3 sequence: CASSPTGTSAPSREQYF. The CDR3 DNA follows: TGTGCCAGCAGCCCTACCGGGACTAGCGCCCCCTCCCGCGAGCAGTACTTC.

This clonotype was recorded a few times. The chain links TRBV27 to TRBJ2-1; 11 bases line up with TRBD2. V lost 5 bases and J lost 8; bases outside the gene matches: 8. Germline CDR1 is MNHEY and CDR2 is SMNVEV (reference sequence). The CDR3 spans 15 residues. The CDR3 nucleotides are TGTGCCAGCAGTGATCGACTAGCGGGATTTGATGAGCAGTTCTTC. Amino acid sequence: CASSDRLAGFDEQFF.

This clonotype was recorded at least ten times. The gene calls are TRBV12-3 or TRBV12-4 and TRBJ1-1, with 9 bases lining up with TRBD1. The CDR3 runs to 15 residues. V was pared by 5 bases and J by 5 bases, with 9 bases of the junction left unmatched. CDR3 in amino acids: CASSALQGAGTEAFF. Written as DNA, the CDR3 is TGTGCCAGCAGTGCTTTACAGGGGGCGGGGACTGAAGCTTTCTTT.

This clonotype occurred many times. The CDR3 spells CASSRLPGQLYGYTF. CDR3 sequence (DNA): TGTGCCAGCAGTCGATTACCGGGACAGCTATATGGCTACACCTTC. The genes are TRBV28 and TRBJ1-2; 7 positions match TRBD1. Germline V CDR1 and CDR2: MDHEN, SYDVKM. This CDR3 region has 15 residues. The ends lost 5 bases at V and 5 bases at J; junction bases unmatched: 11.